These 18 T cell receptor beta chains share one sample of origin, sequenced in a study of blood T cells in healthy people across ages (dated by TCRdb to the mid-2010s). Library preparation employed 5' RACE. The sequencer was an Illumina HiSeq 2500. A second PCR of about 6 to 12 cycles was run with a J-beta primer mix and a sample-barcoded 5' primer. TCRdb reworked the public reads: Q25 trimming with fastp, MiXCR clone assembly, productive beta chains retained. Every distinct CDR3 protein forms one entry, paired with its most common genes and DNA. Present in this sample are some 640,000 distinct CDR3 sequences, roughly 31% of which were seen just once. 15% to 17% of the sample is taken by the ten largest. Material: blood. These receptor sequences come from a woman at least 80 years old in good health.

This clonotype has just a few counts. A read error is possible here, since a much larger clone lies one base away. V is TRBV28 and J is TRBJ2-3; tentative D call: TRBD1 (5 bases). Looked up from germline, CDR1 is MDHEN and CDR2 is SYDVKM. The CDR3 spans 16 residues. V dropped 8 bases and J dropped 4 bases, with 22 bases sitting between them. CDR3 loop: CASCPWVSDSADTQYF. In DNA, the CDR3 is TGTGCCAGCTGCCCCTGGGTGTCAGACAGCGCAGATACGCAGTATTTT.

Concerning this clonotype: A much larger clone lies one base from this, so it may be a read error. The V and J genes are TRBV7-3 and TRBJ2-5; 10 bases fit TRBD2. Unmatched junction bases numbered 13, after V lost 5 bases and J lost 7 bases. The CDR3 runs 16 residues. Looked up from germline, CDR1 is SGHTA and CDR2 is FQGTGA. CDR3 loop: CASSAPELAGRGTQYF. The CDR3 DNA sequence: TGTGCCAGCAGCGCACCGGAACTAGCGGGACGAGGGACCCAGTACTTC.

Ten or more counts support this clonotype. V gene TRBV5-1 combines with J gene TRBJ2-1; D possibly uses TRBD1 or TRBD2 (5 bases each). V dropped 4 bases and J dropped 8 bases, with 25 bases sitting between them. Germline V gene lookup returns CDR1 SGHRS and CDR2 YFSETQ. The CDR3 is 17 amino acids. This CDR3 reads CASSEAGLGALGDEQFF. In DNA, the CDR3 is TGCGCCAGCAGCGAGGCGGGCTTAGGGGCCCTCGGGGATGAGCAGTTCTTC.

In its sample, this clonotype was seen many times. Given a much more abundant clone one base away, this may be a read error. The V gene is TRBV29-1, the J gene TRBJ2-6; D tentatively fits TRBD1 or TRBD2 (6 bases each). CDR1 and CDR2 from the germline V gene are SQVTM and ANQGSEA. CDR3 size: 14 residues. The CDR3 region has the DNA TGCAGCGTTGCCAGGGGAGGAGGGGCCAACGTCCGGACTTTC. This translates into CSVARGGGANVRTF.

This clonotype was seen more than once but under ten times. The rearrangement links TRBV7-2 to TRBJ1-3; the match to TRBD1 covers 8 bases. V lost 4 bases to trimming and J lost 4 bases; unmatched junction nucleotides: 6. The CDR3 has 15 residues. CDR1 and CDR2 (germline): SGHTA, FQGNSA. CDR3: CASSWTGQGGNTIYF. Here the CDR3 DNA reads TGTGCCAGCAGCTGGACAGGGCAGGGCGGAAACACCATATATTTT.

In its sample, this clonotype was seen a few times. CDR3 DNA sequence: TGTGCCAGCAGCCTTAGCCCGGGAGGGCCCCAGCATTTT. Its protein is CASSLSPGGPQHF. This chain joins TRBV12-3 or TRBV12-4 and TRBJ1-5, with D unresolved. This CDR3 has 13 residues. With 6 bases removed from V and 9 bases from J, the gap between germline ends came to 15 bases.

This clonotype appeared many times. A junction end diverges from the germline sequence, so it may reflect a read error. The chain has TRBV5-4 and TRBJ1-2; 12 nucleotides align to TRBD1. The CDR3 runs 13 residues. Germline V lookup: CDR1 SGHNT, CDR2 YYREEE (reference sequence). The DNA of the CDR3 is TGCGCCAGCAGCCTGGGACAGGGGGCCGGCTACACCTTC. It specifies CASSLGQGAGYTF.

As to this clonotype: This may be a read error, as it is one base from a much larger clone. V is TRBV4-2 and J is TRBJ2-3, with D tentatively TRBD2 (6 bases). The CDR3 has 15 residues. Per germline, CDR1 LGHNA and CDR2 YNFKEQ. This CDR3 reads CANSQDNGGVDTQYF. CDR3 DNA: TGTGCCAACAGCCAAGATAACGGGGGAGTAGATACGCAGTATTTT.

The chain couples TRBV6-1 to TRBJ2-7, with D tentatively TRBD1 (6 bases). Between the trimmed V and J ends, which lost 2 bases and 0 bases, there was a span of 11 bases. From germline, CDR1 is MNHNS and CDR2 SASEGT. This CDR3 contains 15 residues. CDR3 in DNA: TGTGCCAGCAGTGAATCGGACAGACCCTCCTACGAGCAGTACTTC. This translates into CASSESDRPSYEQYF.

V is TRBV20-1 and J is TRBJ2-5; D is undetermined. The germline V and J ends were trimmed by 3 bases and 2 bases, with 10 bases remaining between them. From germline, CDR1 is DFQATT and CDR2 SNEGSKA (reference sequence). The CDR3 sequence is 13 residues long. This chain's CDR3 is CSARSGQQETQYF. CDR3 in DNA: TGCAGTGCTAGGTCCGGGCAACAAGAGACCCAGTACTTC.

At least ten counts were recorded for this clonotype. Written as DNA, the CDR3 is TGTGCCAGCAGCCGATCTAAGGCCCTTGCCAATGAGCAGTTCTTC. As protein: CASSRSKALANEQFF. This sequence joins TRBV5-6 and TRBJ2-1, with D hard to call. The CDR3 covers 15 residues. Trimming took 4 bases from V and 6 from J, leaving 17 bases between them. Germline assignment: CDR1 SGHDT and CDR2 YYEEEE.

This clonotype was counted between two and nine times. V gene TRBV20-1 combines with J gene TRBJ2-1, with D possibly TRBD1 on 6 matching bases. Per germline, CDR1 DFQATT and CDR2 SNEGSKA (reference sequence). The CDR3 totals 14 residues. The V and J ends lost 5 bases and 13 bases respectively, with 24 bases between them. For the CDR3, the DNA is TGCAGTGCTCGTCCGGGACACCTGGGGGAGACCCAGTTCTTC. Translated, it gives CSARPGHLGETQFF.

In its sample, this clonotype was seen a few times. The rearrangement joins TRBV6-4 to TRBJ2-1, with D perhaps assigned TRBD1 or TRBD2 (5 bases each). Trimming removed 0 bases from V and 3 bases from J, with 9 bases in between. CDR3 length: 15 amino acids. CDR1 and CDR2 from the germline V gene are MRHNA and SNTAGT. Here the CDR3 reads CASSDSGVDYNEQFF. CDR3 sequence (DNA): TGTGCCAGCAGTGACTCGGGGGTAGACTACAATGAGCAGTTCTTC.

The chain is built from TRBV3-1 and TRBJ1-5, with 9 bases that match TRBD1. The V and J ends lost 3 bases and 4 bases, in that order; junction bases with no gene match: 7. The CDR3 runs 16 residues. Germline CDR1 and CDR2: LGHDT and YNNKEL (reference sequence). The CDR3 sequence: CASSQAGTGKNQPQHF. In DNA form, the CDR3 reads TGTGCCAGCAGCCAGGCCGGGACAGGGAAAAATCAGCCCCAGCATTTT.

This clonotype was counted ten times or more. V gene TRBV29-1 combines with J gene TRBJ1-4; 10 positions match TRBD1. The CDR3 is made up of 15 amino acids. Germline trimming cut 1 base from V and 6 bases from J; bases unmatched to any gene: 5. The germline V gene has CDR1 SQVTM and CDR2 ANQGSEA. Written as DNA, the CDR3 is TGCAGCGTTGAAGTACCGGGACAGGGGCATGAAAAACTGTTTTTT. The encoded protein is CSVEVPGQGHEKLFF.

This clonotype came up many times. The rearrangement links TRBV7-2 to TRBJ2-1, with 10 bases aligning to TRBD2. There are 16 residues in the CDR3. Germline V gives CDR1 SGHTA, CDR2 FQGNSA. V lost 5 bases and J lost 6; bases outside the gene matches: 10. The CDR3 spells CASSGGVASGGNEQFF. In DNA form, the CDR3 reads TGTGCCAGCAGCGGGGGGGTGGCTAGCGGGGGCAATGAGCAGTTCTTC.

In its sample, this clonotype was seen many times. This chain connects TRBV6-1 to TRBJ1-2, with D perhaps TRBD1 (6 bases). The CDR3 spans 14 residues. Trimming left V 7 bases short and J 5 bases short, with 17 bases between. Germline V gives CDR1 MNHNS, CDR2 SASEGT. The CDR3: CASTGQGLFYGYTF. The CDR3 nucleotides are TGTGCCAGCACTGGCCAGGGGCTCTTTTATGGCTACACCTTC.

This clonotype has just one count. No conserved phenylalanine or tryptophan ends this CDR3, so it is likely a read error. The chain combines TRBV6-2 or TRBV6-3 with TRBJ2-2, with 7 bases aligning to TRBD2. CDR1 and CDR2 (germline): MNHEY, SVGEGT. The CDR3 runs 16 residues. J was trimmed by 0 bases and V by 6 bases; bases with no gene match: 7. CDR3 DNA sequence: TGTGCCAGCAGGCGGGGGTCACAGACGAACACCGGGGAGCTGTTTTTG. This gives the protein CASRRGSQTNTGELFL.